The rows below give T cell receptor beta chains drawn from one sample of a study of control samples from healthy donors and cancer patients. The table came from immunoSEQ multiplex PCR; TCRdb's copy has only in-frame clones and leaves some out. The sample includes under 300,000 clones, more than 65% of them seen just once. The sample taken for sequencing was PBMCs. These receptors originate from a woman in her sixties or seventies with lung cancer. The CDR3 runs from the conserved cysteine through the conserved F or W. A D gene is named only where the DNA matches it firmly. The listing skips clone size in some rows; elsewhere it reads once, few, many or a size class.

CDR3aa	CDR3nt	j_gene	d_gene	abundance	v_gene
CASSVTGTSDEQFF	TGTGCCAGCAGCGTGACCGGGACTAGCGATGAGCAGTTCTTC	TRBJ2-1	TRBD2	NA	TRBV9
CASSPRGQGVGGYTF	TGTGCCAGCAGCCCAAGGGGGCAGGGGGTTGGGGGCTACACCTTC	TRBJ1-2	TRBD1	NA	TRBV28
CSVSGRRIQETQYF	TGCAGCGTTTCCGGACGGCGGATTCAAGAGACCCAGTACTTC	TRBJ2-5	NA	NA	TRBV29-1
CASSFSGSSGETQYF	TGCGCCAGCAGCTTTAGCGGGAGTAGCGGAGAGACCCAGTACTTC	TRBJ2-5	TRBD2	NA	TRBV5-1
CASSQQIGTIGNTIYF	TGTGCCAGCAGCCAGCAAATCGGGACCATTGGAAACACCATATATTTT	TRBJ1-3	NA	NA	TRBV4-2
CASSVGLSYTDTQYF	TGCGCCAGCAGCGTGGGGCTTTCATACACAGATACGCAGTATTTT	TRBJ2-3	NA	NA	TRBV5-1
CASSRGDPMNTEAFF	TGTGCCAGTAGTAGAGGGGATCCTATGAACACTGAAGCTTTCTTT	TRBJ1-1	NA	few	TRBV19
CASSRIQGDTEAFF	TGTGCCAGCAGCCGAATTCAGGGAGACACTGAAGCTTTCTTT	TRBJ1-1	NA	once	TRBV3-1/TRBV3-2
CASSLIASGGQETQYF	TGCGCCAGCAGCTTGATTGCTAGCGGGGGGCAAGAGACCCAGTACTTC	TRBJ2-5	TRBD2	NA	TRBV5-1
CASSSPGSSGRGTDTQYF	TGTGCCAGCAGCTCCCCGGGGAGTAGCGGGAGAGGCACAGATACGCAGTATTTT	TRBJ2-3	TRBD2	NA	TRBV7-9
CASSLDQNTEAFF	TGCGCCAGCAGCTTGGATCAGAACACTGAAGCTTTCTTT	TRBJ1-1	NA	NA	TRBV5-1
CASSHGTSGGYNEQFF	TGTGCCAGCAGCCATGGGACTAGCGGGGGTTACAATGAGCAGTTCTTC	TRBJ2-1	TRBD2	NA	TRBV5-4
CASSPDYEQYF	TGCGCCAGCAGCCCGGACTACGAGCAGTACTTC	TRBJ2-7	NA	NA	TRBV5-1
CASSQDGENTIYF	TGCGCCAGCAGCCAAGACGGGGAAAACACCATATATTTT	TRBJ1-3	NA	NA	TRBV4-1
CASSLGTVSPLHF	TGTGCCAGCAGCTTAGGGACAGTTTCACCCCTCCACTTT	TRBJ1-6	NA	NA	TRBV11-2
CASSASQGARRSTEAFF	TGTGCCAGCAGCGCATCACAGGGGGCCCGAAGGAGCACTGAAGCTTTCTTT	TRBJ1-1	TRBD1	NA	TRBV5-4
CASSELGLAGGPIEFF	TGTGCCAGCAGTGAACTTGGACTAGCGGGGGGCCCTATTGAGTTCTTC	TRBJ2-1	TRBD2	NA	TRBV2
CASSPGTLLRSMNTEAFF	TGTGCCAGCAGCCCCGGGACCTTACTAAGGTCGATGAACACTGAAGCTTTCTTT	TRBJ1-1	NA	NA	TRBV11-2
CASSPKGGPKEKLFF	TGTGCCAGCAGCCCTAAGGGGGGGCCCAAAGAAAAACTGTTTTTT	TRBJ1-4	NA	NA	TRBV5-4
CASSQVGEKLFF	TGCGCCAGCAGCCAAGTAGGCGAAAAACTGTTTTTT	TRBJ1-4	NA	NA	TRBV4-1
CASSLALRDTQYF	TGTGCCAGCAGCTTAGCACTACGAGATACGCAGTATTTT	TRBJ2-3	NA	NA	TRBV11-2
CASSLLAGGDTDTQYF	TGCGCCAGCAGCTTACTAGCGGGAGGGGACACAGATACGCAGTATTTT	TRBJ2-3	TRBD2	NA	TRBV5-1
CASSSTGGWNIQYF	TGTGCCAGCAGCTCCACCGGGGGGTGGAACATTCAGTACTTC	TRBJ2-4	TRBD2	NA	TRBV11-2
CASSYSSAPEAFF	TGTGCCAGCAGTTACTCGTCCGCCCCCGAAGCTTTCTTT	TRBJ1-1	NA	once	TRBV6-6
CASSQNRGDEQYF	TGCGCCAGCAGCCAGAACAGGGGAGACGAGCAGTACTTC	TRBJ2-7	TRBD1	NA	TRBV4-1
CASSPGAGDTQYF	TGTGCCAGTAGCCCCGGGGCGGGAGATACGCAGTATTTT	TRBJ2-3	NA	NA	TRBV19
CATSDTTGSGANVLTF	TGTGCCACCAGTGATACGACAGGGTCTGGGGCCAACGTCCTGACTTTC	TRBJ2-6	TRBD1	NA	TRBV24-1
CASSSLDKNTEAFF	TGCGCCAGCAGCTCCCTAGACAAGAACACTGAAGCTTTCTTT	TRBJ1-1	NA	NA	TRBV5-1
CASSHETGFRNQPQHF	TGCGCCAGCAGCCACGAAACAGGTTTTAGGAATCAGCCCCAGCATTTT	TRBJ1-5	NA	NA	TRBV4-1
CASGIGQGTGANVLTF	TGTGCTAGTGGTATCGGACAGGGGACTGGGGCCAACGTCCTGACTTTC	TRBJ2-6	TRBD1	NA	TRBV12-5
CASSWSTDTQYF	TGCGCCAGCAGCTGGAGCACAGATACGCAGTATTTT	TRBJ2-3	NA	NA	TRBV5-1
CASSPEIQGLGNTIYF	TGTGCCAGCTCACCGGAAATACAGGGTCTTGGAAACACCATATATTTT	TRBJ1-3	NA	NA	TRBV18
CASSQDPIAANEQFF	TGCGCCAGCAGCCAAGACCCCATTGCGGCCAATGAGCAGTTCTTC	TRBJ2-1	NA	NA	TRBV4-1
CASSLTGVTEAFF	TGTGCCAGCAGCCTAACAGGGGTCACTGAAGCTTTCTTT	TRBJ1-1	TRBD1	NA	TRBV12-3/TRBV12-4
CSARGSTSPYF	TGCAGTGCTAGAGGGTCCACGAGCCCATACTTC	TRBJ2-7	NA	few	TRBV20-1
CATSRITNTGELFF	TGTGCCACCAGTAGAATCACGAACACCGGGGAGCTGTTTTTT	TRBJ2-2	NA	once	TRBV15
CASSFWVGDSGGGRNTQYF	TGTGCCAGCAGTTTCTGGGTGGGCGATAGCGGCGGCGGGCGGAATACGCAGTATTTT	TRBJ2-3	NA	few	TRBV28
CASSDGQLGETQYF	TGCGCCAGCAGCGACGGACAGCTGGGGGAGACCCAGTACTTC	TRBJ2-5	NA	NA	TRBV5-1
CASSQDRLNTEAFF	TGTGCCAGCAGCCAAGATAGACTGAACACTGAAGCTTTCTTT	TRBJ1-1	NA	NA	TRBV4-2
CASSSGTGSYGYTF	TGCGCCAGCAGCTCCGGGACAGGCTCCTATGGCTACACCTTC	TRBJ1-2	TRBD1	NA	TRBV5-1
CASSYSLDRGAEAFF	TGTGCCAGCAGTTATTCCCTGGACAGGGGCGCTGAAGCTTTCTTT	TRBJ1-1	TRBD1	NA	TRBV6-5
CASSMARGYTF	TGTGCCAGTAGTATGGCCAGGGGCTACACCTTC	TRBJ1-2	NA	NA	TRBV19
CASSQRGDEGEAFF	TGCGCCAGCAGCCAACGCGGGGACGAGGGTGAAGCTTTCTTT	TRBJ1-1	NA	NA	TRBV5-1
CASGGRGTDTQYF	TGTGCCAGCGGGGGACGGGGCACAGATACGCAGTATTTT	TRBJ2-3	NA	NA	TRBV6-5
CASSKGWGIGDNEQFF	TGTGCCAGCAGCAAGGGATGGGGAATAGGGGACAATGAGCAGTTCTTC	TRBJ2-1	NA	few	TRBV7-9
CASSVGVGFSTDTQYF	TGTGCCAGCAGCGTAGGGGTGGGCTTCAGCACAGATACGCAGTATTTT	TRBJ2-3	NA	NA	TRBV9
CASSPPWADTQYF	TGTGCCAGCAGTCCCCCGTGGGCAGATACGCAGTATTTT	TRBJ2-3	NA	once	TRBV27
CASSLPGNTIYF	TGTGCCAGCAGTTTACCGGGAAACACCATATATTTT	TRBJ1-3	NA	NA	TRBV28
CASSLRLAADTQYF	TGTGCCAGCAGCTTGAGATTAGCCGCAGATACGCAGTATTTT	TRBJ2-3	NA	few	TRBV5-4
CASSKGHSEFSGANVLTF	TGTGCCAGCAGCAAGGGACATTCCGAATTCTCTGGGGCCAACGTCCTGACTTTC	TRBJ2-6	NA	NA	TRBV5-4
CASSWTPGQGMSGELFF	TGCGCCAGCAGCTGGACCCCGGGACAGGGGATGAGCGGGGAGCTGTTTTTT	TRBJ2-2	TRBD1	NA	TRBV5-1
CASSFSGNEKLFF	TGTGCCAGCAGTTTTTCGGGAAATGAAAAACTGTTTTTT	TRBJ1-4	NA	NA	TRBV28
CASSVGTGYTEAFF	TGCGCCAGCAGCGTGGGGACAGGGTACACTGAAGCTTTCTTT	TRBJ1-1	TRBD1	NA	TRBV5-1